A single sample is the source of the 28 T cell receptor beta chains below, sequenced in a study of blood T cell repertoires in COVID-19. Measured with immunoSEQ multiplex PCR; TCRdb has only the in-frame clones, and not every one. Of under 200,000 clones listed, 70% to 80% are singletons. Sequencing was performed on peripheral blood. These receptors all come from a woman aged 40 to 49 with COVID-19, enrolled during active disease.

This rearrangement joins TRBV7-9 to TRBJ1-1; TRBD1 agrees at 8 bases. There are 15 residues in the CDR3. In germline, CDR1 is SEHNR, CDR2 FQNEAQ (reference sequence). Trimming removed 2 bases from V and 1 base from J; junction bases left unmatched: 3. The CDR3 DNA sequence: TGTGCCAGCAGCTTACAAGGGACAGGGAACACTGAAGCTTTCTTT. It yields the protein CASSLQGTGNTEAFF.

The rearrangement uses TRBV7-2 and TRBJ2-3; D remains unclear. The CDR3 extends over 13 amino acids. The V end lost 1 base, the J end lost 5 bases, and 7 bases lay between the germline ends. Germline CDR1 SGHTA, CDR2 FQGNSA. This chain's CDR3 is CASSLVRLDTQYF. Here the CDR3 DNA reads TGTGCCAGCAGCTTAGTCAGGTTAGATACGCAGTATTTT.

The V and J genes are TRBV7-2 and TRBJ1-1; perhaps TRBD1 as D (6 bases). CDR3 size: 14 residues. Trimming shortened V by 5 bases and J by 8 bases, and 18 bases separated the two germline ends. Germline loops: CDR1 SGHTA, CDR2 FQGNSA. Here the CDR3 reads CASSLTGTSIEAFF. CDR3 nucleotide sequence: TGTGCCAGCAGCCTCACCGGGACAAGTATAGAAGCTTTCTTT.

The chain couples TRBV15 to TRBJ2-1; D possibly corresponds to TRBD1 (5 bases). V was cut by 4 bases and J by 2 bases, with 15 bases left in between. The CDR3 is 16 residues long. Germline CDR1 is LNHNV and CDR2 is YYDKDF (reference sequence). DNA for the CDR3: TGTGCCACCAGCAAAAGATCAGGGTCAACCTACAATGAGCAGTTCTTC. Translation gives CATSKRSGSTYNEQFF.

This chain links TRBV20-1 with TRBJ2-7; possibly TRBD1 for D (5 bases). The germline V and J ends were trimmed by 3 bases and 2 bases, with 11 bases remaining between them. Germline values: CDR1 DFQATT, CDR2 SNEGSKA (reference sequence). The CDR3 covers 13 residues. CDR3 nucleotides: TGCAGTGCTAGTCCAGGGCCCACCTACGAGCAGTACTTC. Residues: CSASPGPTYEQYF.

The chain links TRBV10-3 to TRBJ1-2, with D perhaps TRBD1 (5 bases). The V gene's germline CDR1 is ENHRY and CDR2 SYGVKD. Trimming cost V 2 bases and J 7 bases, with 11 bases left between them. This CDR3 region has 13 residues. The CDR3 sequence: CAISEGAAGGYTF. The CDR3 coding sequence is TGTGCCATCAGTGAGGGGGCAGCTGGTGGCTACACCTTC.

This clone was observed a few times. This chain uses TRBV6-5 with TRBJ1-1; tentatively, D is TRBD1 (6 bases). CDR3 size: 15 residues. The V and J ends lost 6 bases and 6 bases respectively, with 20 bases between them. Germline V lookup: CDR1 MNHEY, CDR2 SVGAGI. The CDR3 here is CASSYTSGGAPEAFF. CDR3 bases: TGTGCCAGCAGCTACACCTCCGGGGGGGCCCCTGAAGCTTTCTTT.

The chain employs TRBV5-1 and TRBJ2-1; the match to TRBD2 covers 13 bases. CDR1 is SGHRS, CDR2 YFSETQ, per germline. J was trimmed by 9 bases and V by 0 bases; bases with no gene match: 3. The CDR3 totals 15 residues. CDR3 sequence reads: CASSLALAGGGEQFF. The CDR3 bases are TGCGCCAGCAGCTTGGCACTAGCGGGAGGGGGTGAGCAGTTCTTC.

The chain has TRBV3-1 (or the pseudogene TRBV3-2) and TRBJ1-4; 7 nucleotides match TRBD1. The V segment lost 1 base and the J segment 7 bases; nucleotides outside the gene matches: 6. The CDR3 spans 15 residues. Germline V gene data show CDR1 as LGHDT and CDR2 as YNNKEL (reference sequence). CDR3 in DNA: TGTGCCAGCAGCCAAGGGTGGGCAGGGGGTGAAAAACTGTTTTTT. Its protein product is CASSQGWAGGEKLFF.

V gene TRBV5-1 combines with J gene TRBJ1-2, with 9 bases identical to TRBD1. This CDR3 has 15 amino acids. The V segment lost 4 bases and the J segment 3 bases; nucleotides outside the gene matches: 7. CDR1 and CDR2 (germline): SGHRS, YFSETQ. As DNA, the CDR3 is TGCGCCAGCAGCCCAGGGGACAGGGTCGACTATGGCTACACCTTC. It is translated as CASSPGDRVDYGYTF.

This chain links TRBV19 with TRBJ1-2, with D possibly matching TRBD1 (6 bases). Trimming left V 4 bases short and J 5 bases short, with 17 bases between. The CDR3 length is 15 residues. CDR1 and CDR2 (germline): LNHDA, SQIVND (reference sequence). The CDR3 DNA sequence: TGTGCCAGTAGTAGGAACAGGGTACCGGGGTATGGCTACACCTTC. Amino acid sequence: CASSRNRVPGYGYTF.

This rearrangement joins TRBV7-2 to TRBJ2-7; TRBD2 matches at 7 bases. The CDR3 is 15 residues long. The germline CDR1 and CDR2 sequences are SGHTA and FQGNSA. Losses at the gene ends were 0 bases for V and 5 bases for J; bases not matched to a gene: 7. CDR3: CASSLAGGSPNEQYF. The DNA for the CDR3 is TGTGCCAGCAGCTTAGCGGGCGGGAGTCCCAACGAGCAGTACTTC.

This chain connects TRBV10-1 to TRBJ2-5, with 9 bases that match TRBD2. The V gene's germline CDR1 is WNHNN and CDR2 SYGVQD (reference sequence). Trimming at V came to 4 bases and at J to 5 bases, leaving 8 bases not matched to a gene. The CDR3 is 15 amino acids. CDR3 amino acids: CASSGAAGGGETQYF. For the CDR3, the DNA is TGCGCCAGCAGTGGGGCAGCGGGAGGTGGGGAGACCCAGTACTTC.

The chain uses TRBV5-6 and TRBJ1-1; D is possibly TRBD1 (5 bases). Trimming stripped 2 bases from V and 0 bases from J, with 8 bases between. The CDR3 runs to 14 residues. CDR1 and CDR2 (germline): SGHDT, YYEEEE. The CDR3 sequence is CASSLWGMNTEAFF. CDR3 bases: TGTGCCAGCAGCTTATGGGGCATGAACACTGAAGCTTTCTTT. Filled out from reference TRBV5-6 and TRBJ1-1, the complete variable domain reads DAGVTQSPTHLIKTRGQQVTLRCSPKSGHDTVSWYQQALGQGPQFIFQYYEEEERQRGNFPDRFSGHQFPNYSSELNVNALLLGDSALYLCASSLWGMNTEAFFGQGTRLTVV.

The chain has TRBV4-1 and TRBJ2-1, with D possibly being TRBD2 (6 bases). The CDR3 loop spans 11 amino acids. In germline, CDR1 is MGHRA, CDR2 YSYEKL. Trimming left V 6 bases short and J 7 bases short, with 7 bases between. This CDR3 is CASRAGNEQFF. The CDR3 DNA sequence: TGCGCCAGCAGGGCGGGAAATGAGCAGTTCTTC.

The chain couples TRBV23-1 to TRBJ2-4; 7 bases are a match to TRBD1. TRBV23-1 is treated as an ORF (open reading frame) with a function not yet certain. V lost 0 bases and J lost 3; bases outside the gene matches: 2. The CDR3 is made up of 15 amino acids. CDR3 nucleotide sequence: TGCGCCAGCAGTCAATCTCGGGACAGCAAAAACATTCAGTACTTC. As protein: CASSQSRDSKNIQYF.

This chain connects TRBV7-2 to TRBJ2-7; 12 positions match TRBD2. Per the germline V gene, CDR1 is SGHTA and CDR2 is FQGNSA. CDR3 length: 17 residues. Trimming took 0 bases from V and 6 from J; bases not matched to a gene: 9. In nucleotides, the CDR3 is TGTGCCAGCAGCTTAGCTATACTAGCGGGGGGACGGAGCGAGCAGTACTTC. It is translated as CASSLAILAGGRSEQYF.

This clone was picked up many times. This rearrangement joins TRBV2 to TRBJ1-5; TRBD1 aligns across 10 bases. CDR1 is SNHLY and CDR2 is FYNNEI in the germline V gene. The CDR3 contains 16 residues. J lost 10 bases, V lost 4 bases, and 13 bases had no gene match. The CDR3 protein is CASSGGGTGAGQPQHF. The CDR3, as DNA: TGTGCCAGCAGTGGAGGCGGGACAGGGGCAGGTCAACCCCAGCATTTT.

The CDR3 is CASSNTGVANYGYTF. CDR3 coding DNA: TGTGCCAGCAGCAACACAGGAGTAGCTAACTATGGCTACACCTTC. This chain uses TRBV2 with TRBJ1-2; D is possibly TRBD1 (5 bases). Germline V gives CDR1 SNHLY, CDR2 FYNNEI. The CDR3 has 15 amino acids. V dropped 6 bases and J dropped 0 bases, with 14 bases sitting between them. Full variable domain (missing parts from reference TRBV2 and TRBJ1-2): EPEVTQTPSHQVTQMGQEVILRCVPISNHLYFYWYRQILGQKVEFLVSFYNNEISEKSEIFDDQFSVERPDGSNFTLKIRSTKLEDSAMYFCASSNTGVANYGYTFGSGTRLTVV.

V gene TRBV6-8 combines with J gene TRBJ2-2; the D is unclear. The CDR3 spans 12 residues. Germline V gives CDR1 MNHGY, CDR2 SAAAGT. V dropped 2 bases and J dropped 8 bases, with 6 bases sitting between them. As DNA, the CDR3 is TGTGCCAGCAGTTACGGCCAGGGGGAGCTGTTTTTT. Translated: CASSYGQGELFF.

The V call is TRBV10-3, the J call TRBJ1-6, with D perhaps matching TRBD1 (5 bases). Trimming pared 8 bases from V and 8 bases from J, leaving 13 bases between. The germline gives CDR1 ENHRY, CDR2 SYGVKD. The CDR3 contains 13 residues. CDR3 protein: CAIGDSRDSPLHF. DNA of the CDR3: TGTGCCATCGGGGACTCCCGGGATTCACCCCTCCACTTT.

CDR3 DNA sequence: TGTGCCAGCAGTGAAAATCAGGGCGGGGGGGCCGGTACGCAGTATTTT. Translation gives CASSENQGGGAGTQYF. This chain uses TRBV6-1 with TRBJ2-3; 9 bases align to TRBD2. The germline V gene encodes CDR1 MNHNS and CDR2 SASEGT. Trimming removed 2 bases from V and 8 bases from J; junction bases left unmatched: 11. This CDR3 spans 16 amino acids.

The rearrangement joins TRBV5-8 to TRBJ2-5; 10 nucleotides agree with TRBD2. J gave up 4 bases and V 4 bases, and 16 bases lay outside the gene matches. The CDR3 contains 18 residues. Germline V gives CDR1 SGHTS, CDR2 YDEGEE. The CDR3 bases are TGTGCCAGCAGCCCCACCCGGGGAGCGGGGGGGCTTGGAGAGACCCAGTACTTC. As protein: CASSPTRGAGGLGETQYF.

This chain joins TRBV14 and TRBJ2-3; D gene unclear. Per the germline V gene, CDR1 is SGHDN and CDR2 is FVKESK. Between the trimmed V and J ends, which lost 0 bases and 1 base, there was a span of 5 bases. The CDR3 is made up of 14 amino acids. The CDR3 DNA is TGTGCCAGCAGCCAAGAACGGGGCACAGATACGCAGTATTTT. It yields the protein CASSQERGTDTQYF.

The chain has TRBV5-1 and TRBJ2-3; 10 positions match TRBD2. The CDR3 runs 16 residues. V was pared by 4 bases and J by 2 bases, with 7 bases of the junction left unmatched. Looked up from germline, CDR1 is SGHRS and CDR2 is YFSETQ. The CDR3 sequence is CASSNFLAGDTDTQYF. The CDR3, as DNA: TGCGCCAGCAGCAACTTCCTAGCGGGGGACACAGATACGCAGTATTTT.

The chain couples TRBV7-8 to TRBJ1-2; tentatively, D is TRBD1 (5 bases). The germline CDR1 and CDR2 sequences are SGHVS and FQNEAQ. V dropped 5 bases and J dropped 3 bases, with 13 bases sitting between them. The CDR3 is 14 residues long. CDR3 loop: CASSPARDYYGYTF. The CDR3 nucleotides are TGTGCCAGCAGCCCCGCCAGGGATTACTATGGCTACACCTTC.

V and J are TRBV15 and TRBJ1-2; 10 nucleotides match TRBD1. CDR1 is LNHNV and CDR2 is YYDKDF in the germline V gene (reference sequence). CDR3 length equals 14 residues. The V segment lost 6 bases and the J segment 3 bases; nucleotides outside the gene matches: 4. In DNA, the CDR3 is TGTGCCACCAGTCTGGACAGGGGGGACTATGGCTACACCTTC. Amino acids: CATSLDRGDYGYTF. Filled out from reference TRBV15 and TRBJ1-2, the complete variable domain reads DAMVIQNPRYQVTQFGKPVTLSCSQTLNHNVMYWYQQKSSQAPKLLFHYYDKDFNNEADTPDNFQSRRPNTSFCFLDIRSPGLGDTAMYLCATSLDRGDYGYTFGSGTRLTVV.

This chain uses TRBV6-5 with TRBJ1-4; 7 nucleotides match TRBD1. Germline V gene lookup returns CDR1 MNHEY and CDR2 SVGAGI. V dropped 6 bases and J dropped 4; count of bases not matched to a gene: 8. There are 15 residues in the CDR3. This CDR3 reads CASRPGTVNNEKLFF. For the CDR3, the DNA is TGTGCCAGCAGACCCGGGACAGTTAATAATGAAAAACTGTTTTTT.